This T cell receptor (beta chain) comes out of a study of blood T cell repertoires in COVID-19. Background on the study: Some COVID-19 samples were acute and others convalescent; all came from the United States, Italy and Spain. PBMCs, B-cell-depleted T cells, or T cells were the source of the cDNA or gDNA that made up the material.

The CDR3 has 16 residues. CDR1 and CDR2 (germline): SNHLY, FYNNEI. The V segment lost 8 bases and the J segment 9 bases; nucleotides outside the gene matches: 17. Per the original data handling: Counts of nucleated cells, estimated from reference gene primer amplification, were obtained. Sequencing was performed with immunoSEQ multiplex PCR; in TCRdb, only in-frame clones are kept and a portion is missing. V and J calls and clone size are as listed in that table; D and trimming were resolved from the DNA. The data hold 60,000 or so clones, with around 74% observed a single time. The sequenced sample was peripheral blood. The rearrangement uses TRBV2 and TRBJ2-1, with 9 bases fitting TRBD2. This sequence was found in a woman older than 75 with acute or convalescent COVID-19. As DNA, the CDR3 is TGTGCCAGCGGAGAATTAGCGGGAGTTGGGGGTACTGAGCAGTTCTTC. Its protein product is CASGELAGVGGTEQFF. Full variable domain (rest looked up from reference TRBV2 and TRBJ2-1): EPEVTQTPSHQVTQMGQEVILRCVPISNHLYFYWYRQILGQKVEFLVSFYNNEISEKSEIFDDQFSVERPDGSNFTLKIRSTKLEDSAMYFCASGELAGVGGTEQFFGPGTRLTVL.